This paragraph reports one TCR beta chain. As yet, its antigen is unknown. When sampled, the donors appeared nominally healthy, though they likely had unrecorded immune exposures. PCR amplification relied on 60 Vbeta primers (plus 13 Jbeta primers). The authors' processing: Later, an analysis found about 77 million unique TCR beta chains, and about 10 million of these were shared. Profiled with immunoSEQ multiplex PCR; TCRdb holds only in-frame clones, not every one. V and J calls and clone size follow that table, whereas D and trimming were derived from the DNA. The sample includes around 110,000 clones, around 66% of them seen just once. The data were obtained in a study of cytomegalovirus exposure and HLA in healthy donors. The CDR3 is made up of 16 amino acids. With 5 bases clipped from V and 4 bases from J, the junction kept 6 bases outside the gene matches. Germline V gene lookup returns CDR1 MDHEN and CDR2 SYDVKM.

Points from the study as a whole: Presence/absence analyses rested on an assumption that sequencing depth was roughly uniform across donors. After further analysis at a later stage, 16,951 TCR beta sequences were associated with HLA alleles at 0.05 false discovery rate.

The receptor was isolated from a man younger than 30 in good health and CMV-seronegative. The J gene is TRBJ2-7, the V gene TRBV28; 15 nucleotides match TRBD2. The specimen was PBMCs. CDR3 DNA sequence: TGTGCCAGCAGTGTCCCTGGGACTAGCGGGAGGTACGAGCAGTACTTC. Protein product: CASSVPGTSGRYEQYF.